This is a list of T cell receptor beta chains from one sample in a study of blood T cell repertoires in COVID-19. The data were produced by immunoSEQ multiplex PCR, yet TCRdb's version contains in-frame clones alone and is incomplete. The table has roughly 370,000 clones, 85% to 90% seen once. What was sequenced was PBMCs or T cells enriched from blood (not recorded which). These receptors all stem from a woman aged 45-59 years who had recovered from COVID-19. Each CDR3 is given without its conserved first and last residue.

AWKQIDRNTGELF,TRBV30
ASSLAGAGELF,TRBV7-9
ASSLEARVEETQY,TRBV5-1
ASSPFSGTGELF,TRBV18
ASSLSANSYNEQF,TRBV5-1
ASSYYGLAGGSDTQY,TRBV6-2/TRBV6-3
AWSVQGYYYNEQF,TRBV30
SVEQAMNTEAF,TRBV29-1
ASSLLLSGQFNSPLH,TRBV5-4
ASVGGRGRAYGYT,TRBV2
ASSIGVETEAF,TRBV19
ASSGAGTGVGNEKLF,TRBV28
ASKRSGGYT,TRBV19
ASCRLPDKSTDTQY,TRBV5-1
ASSRSTGVDTEAF,TRBV7-9
ASSFERKSLGEKLF,TRBV27
ASSYGGTDTQY,TRBV6-5
ASSFLGESGYTEAF,TRBV7-2
ASSQGTRMNTEAF,TRBV4-1
ASSLAVRVEAF,TRBV13
ASSPPGGYGSPLH,TRBV28
ASSPGAGTYGYT,TRBV18
ASSQYYQGNSPLH,TRBV4-1
ASSQDVRRAGSYNEQF,TRBV4-1
ASSRSTSGVLSEQY,TRBV3-1/TRBV3-2
ASSLNREPSAF,TRBV11-2
ASSEGAGGNTEAF,TRBV6-1
GSSGTVSNQPQH,TRBV2
ASARVGDQPQH,TRBV12-3/TRBV12-4
ASRGTAAAF,TRBV2